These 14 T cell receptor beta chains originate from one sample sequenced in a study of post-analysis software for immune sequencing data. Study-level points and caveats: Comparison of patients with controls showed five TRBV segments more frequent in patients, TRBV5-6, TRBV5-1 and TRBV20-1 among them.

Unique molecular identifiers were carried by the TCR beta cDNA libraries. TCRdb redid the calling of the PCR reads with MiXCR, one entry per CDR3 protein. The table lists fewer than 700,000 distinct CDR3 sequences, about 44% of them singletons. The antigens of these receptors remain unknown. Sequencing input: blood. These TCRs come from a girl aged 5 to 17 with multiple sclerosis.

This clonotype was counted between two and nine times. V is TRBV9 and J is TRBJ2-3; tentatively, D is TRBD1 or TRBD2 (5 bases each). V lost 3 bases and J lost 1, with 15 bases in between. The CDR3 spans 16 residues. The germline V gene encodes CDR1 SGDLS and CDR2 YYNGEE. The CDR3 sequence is CASSAGGGSGTDTQYF. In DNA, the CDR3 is TGTGCCAGCAGCGCTGGGGGTGGTTCTGGCACAGATACGCAGTATTTT.

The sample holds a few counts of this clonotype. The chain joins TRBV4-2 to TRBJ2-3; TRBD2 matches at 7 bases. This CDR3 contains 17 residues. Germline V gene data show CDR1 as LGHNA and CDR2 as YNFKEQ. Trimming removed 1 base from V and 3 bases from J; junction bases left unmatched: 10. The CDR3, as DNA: TGTGCCAGCAGCCAAGGGGGTAGCGGGTCCGTGACAGATACGCAGTATTTT. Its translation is CASSQGGSGSVTDTQYF.

CDR3 sequence reads: CSVSGQVNQPQHF. CDR3 DNA: TGCAGCGTTTCTGGACAGGTCAATCAGCCCCAGCATTTT. This sequence joins TRBV29-1 and TRBJ1-5; 7 nucleotides align to TRBD1. CDR1 and CDR2 (germline): SQVTM, ANQGSEA. Trimming removed 5 bases from V and 3 bases from J; junction bases left unmatched: 4. The CDR3 extends over 13 amino acids.

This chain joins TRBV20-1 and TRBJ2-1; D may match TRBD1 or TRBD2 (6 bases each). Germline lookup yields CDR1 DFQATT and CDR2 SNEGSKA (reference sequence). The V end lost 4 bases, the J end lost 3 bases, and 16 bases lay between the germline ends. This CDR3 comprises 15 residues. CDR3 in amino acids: CSANDRGLNYNEQFF. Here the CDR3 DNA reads TGCAGTGCTAATGACCGGGGGCTCAACTACAATGAGCAGTTCTTC.

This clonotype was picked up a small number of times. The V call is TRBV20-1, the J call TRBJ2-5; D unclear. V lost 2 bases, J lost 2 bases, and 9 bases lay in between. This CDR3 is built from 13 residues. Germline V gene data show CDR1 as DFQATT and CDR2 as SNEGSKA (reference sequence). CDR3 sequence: CSARFVQQETQYF. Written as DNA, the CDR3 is TGCAGTGCTAGATTCGTCCAGCAAGAGACCCAGTACTTC.

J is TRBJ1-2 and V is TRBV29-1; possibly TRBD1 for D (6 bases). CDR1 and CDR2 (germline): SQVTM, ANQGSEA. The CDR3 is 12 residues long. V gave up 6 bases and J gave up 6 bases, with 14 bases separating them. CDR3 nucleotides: TGCAGCGTCAGACAGGTTGGCGATGGCTACACCTTC. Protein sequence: CSVRQVGDGYTF.

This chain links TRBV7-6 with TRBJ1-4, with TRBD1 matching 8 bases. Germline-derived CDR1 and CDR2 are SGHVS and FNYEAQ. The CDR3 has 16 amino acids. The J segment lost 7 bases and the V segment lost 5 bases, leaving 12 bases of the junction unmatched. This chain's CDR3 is CASSNPGQDGGEKLFF. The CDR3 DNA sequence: TGTGCCAGCAGCAACCCGGGACAGGATGGTGGTGAAAAACTGTTTTTT.

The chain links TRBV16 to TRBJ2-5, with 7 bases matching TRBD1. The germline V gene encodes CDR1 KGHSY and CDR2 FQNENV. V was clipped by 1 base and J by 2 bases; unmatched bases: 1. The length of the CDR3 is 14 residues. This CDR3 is CASSQLTGQETQYF. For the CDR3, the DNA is TGTGCCAGCAGCCAATTGACAGGGCAAGAGACCCAGTACTTC.

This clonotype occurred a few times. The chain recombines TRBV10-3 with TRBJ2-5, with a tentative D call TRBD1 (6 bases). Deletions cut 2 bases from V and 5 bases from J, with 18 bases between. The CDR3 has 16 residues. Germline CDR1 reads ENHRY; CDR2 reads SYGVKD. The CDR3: CAISEIRHRARETQYF. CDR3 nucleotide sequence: TGTGCCATCAGTGAGATAAGACACAGGGCCCGGGAGACCCAGTACTTC.

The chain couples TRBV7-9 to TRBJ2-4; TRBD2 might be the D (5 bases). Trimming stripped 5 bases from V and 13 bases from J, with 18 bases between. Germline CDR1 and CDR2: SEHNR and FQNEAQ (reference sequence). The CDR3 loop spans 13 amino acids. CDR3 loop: CASSPTDRGEQYF. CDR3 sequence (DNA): TGTGCCAGCAGCCCTACCGACCGGGGAGAGCAGTACTTC.

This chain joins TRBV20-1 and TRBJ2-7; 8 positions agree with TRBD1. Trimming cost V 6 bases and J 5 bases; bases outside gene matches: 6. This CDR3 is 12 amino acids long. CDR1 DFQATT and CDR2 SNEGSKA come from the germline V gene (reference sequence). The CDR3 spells CSAATGVHEQYF. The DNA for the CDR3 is TGCAGTGCCGCGACAGGGGTCCACGAGCAGTACTTC.

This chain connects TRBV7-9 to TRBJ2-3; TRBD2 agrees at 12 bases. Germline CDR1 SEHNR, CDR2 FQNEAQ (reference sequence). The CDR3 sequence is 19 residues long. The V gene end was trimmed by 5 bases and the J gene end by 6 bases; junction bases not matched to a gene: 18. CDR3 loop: CASSQDWRLAGGYTDTQYF. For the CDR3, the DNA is TGTGCCAGCAGCCAAGACTGGCGCCTAGCGGGGGGGTACACGGATACGCAGTATTTT. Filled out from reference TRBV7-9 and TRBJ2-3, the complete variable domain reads DTGVSQNPRHKITKRGQNVTFRCDPISEHNRLYWYRQTLGQGPEFLTYFQNEAQLEKSRLLSDRFSAERPKGSFSTLEIQRTEQGDSAMYLCASSQDWRLAGGYTDTQYFGPGTRLTVL.

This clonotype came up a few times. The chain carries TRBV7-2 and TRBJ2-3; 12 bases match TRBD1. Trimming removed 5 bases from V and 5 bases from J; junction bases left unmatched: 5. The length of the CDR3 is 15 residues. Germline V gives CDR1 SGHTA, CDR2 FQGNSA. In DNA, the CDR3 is TGTGCCAGCAGCCGGGACAGGGGGCTTAGAGATACGCAGTATTTT. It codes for CASSRDRGLRDTQYF.

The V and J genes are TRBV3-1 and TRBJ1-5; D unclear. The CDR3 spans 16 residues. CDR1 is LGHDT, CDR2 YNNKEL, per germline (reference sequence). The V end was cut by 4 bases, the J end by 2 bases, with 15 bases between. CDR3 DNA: TGTGCCAGCAGCCCGTCCTGGCGGGTCGGCAATCAGCCCCAGCATTTT. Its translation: CASSPSWRVGNQPQHF.